The 31 T cell receptor beta chains in this list originate from one sample, sequenced in a study of control samples from healthy donors and cancer patients. The assay was immunoSEQ multiplex PCR, and TCRdb's table has in-frame clones only and misses some. This sample yields some 200,000 clones, of which approximately 95% are seen a single time; about 1.5% belongs to the top ten. What was sequenced was blood. The receptors shown here come from a man between 18 and 35 years old in good health.

This clone was recorded only once. The chain recombines TRBV6-5 with TRBJ1-2; 8 bases align to TRBD1. The trim removed 5 bases at V and 4 bases at J, leaving 6 bases unmatched. This CDR3 has 14 residues. CDR1 and CDR2 from the germline V gene are MNHEY and SVGAGI. The CDR3: CASSLGQGSYGYTF. The CDR3 bases are TGTGCCAGCAGTCTTGGACAGGGAAGCTATGGCTACACCTTC.

The rearrangement links TRBV12-5 to TRBJ1-6; the D gene is possibly TRBD1 (5 bases). V was shortened by 0 bases and J by 5 bases, with 20 bases between the two germline ends. Looked up from germline, CDR1 is LGHNT and CDR2 is FRNRAP. The CDR3 spans 19 residues. CDR3 sequence: CASGLVFKTVGQDNSPLHF. CDR3 nucleotides: TGTGCTAGTGGTTTGGTATTTAAGACAGTAGGGCAAGATAATTCACCCCTCCACTTT.

This chain uses TRBV6-5 with TRBJ2-7, with 8 bases lining up with TRBD1. There are 14 residues in the CDR3. Per germline, CDR1 MNHEY and CDR2 SVGAGI. Trimming cost V 7 bases and J 2 bases; bases outside gene matches: 7. CDR3 DNA: TGTGCCAGCATCGGACAGGGCCCACCCTACGAGCAGTACTTC. It is translated as CASIGQGPPYEQYF.

The V and J genes are TRBV4-2 and TRBJ2-2; D is uncertain. V dropped 0 bases and J dropped 9 bases, with 14 bases sitting between them. The CDR3 sequence is 15 residues long. In germline, CDR1 is LGHNA, CDR2 YNFKEQ. CDR3: CASSQDLGHRRELFF. The DNA of the CDR3 is TGTGCCAGCAGCCAAGATCTCGGTCATCGGCGGGAGCTGTTTTTT.

V gene TRBV12-3 or TRBV12-4 combines with J gene TRBJ1-2; D possibly corresponds to TRBD1 (5 bases). The CDR3 is 12 residues long. Trimming took 4 bases from V and 8 from J, leaving 11 bases between them. In DNA, the CDR3 is TGTGCCAGCAGTTGGGACGGACTCGGCTACACCTTC. Translating it yields CASSWDGLGYTF.

The sample holds one count of this clone. This chain connects TRBV2 to TRBJ1-3; D ambiguous. Germline V CDR1 and CDR2: SNHLY, FYNNEI. The CDR3 runs 14 residues. V lost 2 bases, J lost 3 bases, and 8 bases lay in between. The CDR3 region is CASSELEVGNTIYF. DNA of the CDR3: TGTGCCAGCAGTGAACTAGAGGTTGGAAACACCATATATTTT.

The chain recombines TRBV15 with TRBJ2-2; no clear D. Between the trimmed V and J ends, which lost 0 bases and 0 bases, there was a span of 5 bases. The CDR3 extends over 15 amino acids. Germline CDR1 is LNHNV and CDR2 is YYDKDF (reference sequence). The CDR3 coding sequence is TGTGCCACCAGCAGAGACGGGCCGAACACCGGGGAGCTGTTTTTT. Its protein product is CATSRDGPNTGELFF.

The rearrangement uses TRBV5-4 and TRBJ2-3; D perhaps matches TRBD1 (5 bases). Germline loops: CDR1 SGHNT, CDR2 YYREEE (reference sequence). The CDR3 spans 14 residues. Trimming removed 5 bases at V and 6 bases at J, with 16 bases between. Here the CDR3 DNA reads TGTGCCAGCAGAGCCGGAGACAGCTCCGATACGCAGTATTTT. Amino acid sequence: CASRAGDSSDTQYF.

V is TRBV10-3 and J is TRBJ2-7; TRBD1 agrees at 11 bases. Germline V gene data show CDR1 as ENHRY and CDR2 as SYGVKD. The V and J ends lost 3 bases and 7 bases, in that order; junction bases with no gene match: 5. The CDR3 spans 14 residues. The CDR3: CAISDGTGGYEQYF. The DNA for the CDR3 is TGTGCCATCAGTGACGGGACAGGGGGATATGAGCAGTACTTC.

Notes on this clone: A junction end diverges from the germline sequence, so it may reflect a read error. The V gene is TRBV11-2, the J gene TRBJ2-5, with D tentatively TRBD1 (5 bases). The germline V gene encodes CDR1 SGHAT and CDR2 FQNNGV. This CDR3 comprises 14 residues. The CDR3 is CASSSNQGVEAQYF. CDR3 DNA: TGTGCCAGCAGCTCCAACCAAGGGGTAGAGGCCCAGTACTTC.

As for this clone: The same CDR3 can be traced to other DNA sequences in this sample. CDR3: CSVTILGVTNYGYTF. The CDR3 DNA reads as TGCAGCGTGACCATACTAGGGGTAACTAACTATGGCTACACCTTC. The chain is built from TRBV29-1 and TRBJ1-2, with D possibly TRBD1 on 5 matching bases. Germline V gives CDR1 SQVTM, CDR2 ANQGSEA. V lost 6 bases, J lost 0 bases, and 17 bases lay in between. This CDR3 comprises 15 residues.

The J gene is TRBJ2-4, the V gene TRBV7-9; D possibly corresponds to TRBD2 (6 bases). Per the germline V gene, CDR1 is SEHNR and CDR2 is FQNEAQ (reference sequence). The CDR3 is 16 residues long. The ends were cut back, 0 bases at V and 0 bases at J, with 9 bases in the middle. CDR3: CASSLASGVAKNIQYF. The CDR3, as DNA: TGTGCCAGCAGCTTAGCGTCGGGGGTAGCCAAAAACATTCAGTACTTC.

The V and J genes are TRBV2 and TRBJ2-2; a possible D gene is TRBD2 (7 bases). V lost 3 bases to trimming and J lost 0 bases, with 11 bases between them. Germline V gene sequence: CDR1 SNHLY, CDR2 FYNNEI. The CDR3 loop spans 16 amino acids. Here the CDR3 DNA reads TGTGCCAGCAGTGAGGGGGGGGGCTCGAACACCGGGGAGCTGTTTTTT. Encoded protein: CASSEGGGSNTGELFF.

The gene calls are TRBV28 and TRBJ1-1, with D possibly matching TRBD1 (6 bases). The CDR3 runs to 15 residues. The ends were cut back, 5 bases at V and 6 bases at J, with 19 bases in the middle. Germline V CDR1 and CDR2: MDHEN, SYDVKM. The CDR3 region has the DNA TGTGCCAGCAGTCCAGTTCAAGGGGGGGGTCCTGAAGCTTTCTTT. It codes for CASSPVQGGGPEAFF. Full variable domain (outside the CDR3, taken from reference TRBV28 and TRBJ1-1): DVKVTQSSRYLVKRTGEKVFLECVQDMDHENMFWYRQDPGLGLRLIYFSYDVKMKEKGDIPEGYSVSREKKERFSLILESASTNQTSMYLCASSPVQGGGPEAFFGQGTRLTVV.

The V and J genes are TRBV30 and TRBJ2-6; 7 positions match TRBD1. The CDR3 consists of 17 residues. Germline lookup yields CDR1 GTSNPN and CDR2 SVGIG (reference sequence). With 0 bases clipped from V and 0 bases from J, the junction kept 5 bases outside the gene matches. As DNA, the CDR3 is TGTGCCTGGAGTGTACTGGGACAGTTCTCTGGGGCCAACGTCCTGACTTTC. It codes for CAWSVLGQFSGANVLTF.

The sample holds one count of this clone. V gene TRBV29-1 combines with J gene TRBJ1-2; maybe TRBD1 (6 bases). CDR1 and CDR2 (germline): SQVTM, ANQGSEA. This CDR3 comprises 13 residues. Trimming shortened V by 6 bases and J by 0 bases, and 11 bases separated the two germline ends. CDR3 in amino acids: CSVADSPNYGYTF. CDR3 nucleotide sequence: TGCAGCGTCGCGGACAGTCCTAACTATGGCTACACCTTC.

The chain combines TRBV4-1 with TRBJ1-2; TRBD1 agrees at 10 bases. CDR3 length: 18 residues. Trimming cost V 1 base and J 2 bases; bases outside gene matches: 10. The V gene's germline CDR1 is MGHRA and CDR2 YSYEKL. The CDR3 region has the DNA TGCGCCAGCAGCCAAGGGCTCTGGGACAGGGGTGGGAACTATGGCTACACCTTC. Residues: CASSQGLWDRGGNYGYTF.

In the case of this clone: Other DNA sequences within the sample encode an identical CDR3. The chain recombines TRBV30 with TRBJ1-1; the D is unclear. The V and J ends lost 0 bases and 4 bases respectively, with 9 bases between them. CDR1 and CDR2 from the germline V gene are GTSNPN and SVGIG (reference sequence). This CDR3 has 13 residues. The DNA for the CDR3 is TGTGCCTGGAGTGTACTCCGGGGCACTGAAGCTTTCTTT. It is translated as CAWSVLRGTEAFF.

The chain is built from TRBV6-5 and TRBJ2-7; 8 bases line up with TRBD1. After removal of 6 bases from V and 5 bases from J, the junction contained 3 bases not matched to a gene. CDR1 is MNHEY, CDR2 SVGAGI, per germline. The CDR3 runs to 12 residues. The CDR3 sequence: CASSRTGHEQYF. The CDR3 coding sequence is TGTGCCAGCAGCAGGACAGGGCACGAGCAGTACTTC.

The rearrangement joins TRBV7-9 to TRBJ2-7; weak D call: TRBD2 (5 bases). The germline gives CDR1 SEHNR, CDR2 FQNEAQ (reference sequence). Trimming cost V 7 bases and J 2 bases, with 12 bases left between them. This CDR3 has 13 residues. The CDR3 sequence: CASTGGLTYEQYF. For the CDR3, the DNA is TGTGCCAGCACCGGTGGACTTACCTACGAGCAGTACTTC. The full variable domain, with the rest looked up from reference TRBV7-9 and TRBJ2-7, is DTGVSQNPRHKITKRGQNVTFRCDPISEHNRLYWYRQTLGQGPEFLTYFQNEAQLEKSRLLSDRFSAERPKGSFSTLEIQRTEQGDSAMYLCASTGGLTYEQYFGPGTRLTVT.

The chain carries TRBV6-5 and TRBJ2-5, with a tentative D call TRBD2 (5 bases). Germline-derived CDR1 and CDR2 are MNHEY and SVGAGI. The V gene lost 8 bases and the J gene lost 4 bases, with 14 bases spanning the gap. The CDR3 is 13 residues long. The CDR3 protein is CASEPTSGETQYF. The CDR3 coding sequence is TGTGCCAGCGAACCAACTAGTGGAGAGACCCAGTACTTC.

The gene calls are TRBV6-1 and TRBJ1-2; D unclear. The CDR3 runs 14 residues. The V gene's germline CDR1 is MNHNS and CDR2 SASEGT. The V and J ends lost 3 bases and 4 bases respectively, with 12 bases between them. This CDR3 reads CASSEVGDLYGYTF. The CDR3 DNA reads as TGTGCCAGCAGTGAGGTCGGCGACCTCTATGGCTACACCTTC.

V usage is TRBV5-1 and J usage is TRBJ2-7, with TRBD2 as a possible D gene (6 bases). The CDR3 has 16 residues. Trimming pared 1 base from V and 2 bases from J, leaving 16 bases between. From germline, CDR1 is SGHRS and CDR2 YFSETQ. The CDR3 DNA sequence: TGCGCCAGCAGCTTGAGGACCAGCGGGCCCACCTACGAGCAGTACTTC. It specifies CASSLRTSGPTYEQYF.

The chain employs TRBV9 and TRBJ2-4; TRBD2 aligns across 7 bases. The germline V gene has CDR1 SGDLS and CDR2 YYNGEE. The CDR3 is 14 residues long. Trimming at V came to 0 bases and at J to 6 bases, leaving 3 bases not matched to a gene. The CDR3 region has the DNA TGTGCCAGCAGCGTAGGAGCGGGGACAAACATTCAGTACTTC. Protein product: CASSVGAGTNIQYF.

There are a few counts of this clone. V and J are TRBV27 and TRBJ1-5; TRBD1 might be the D (5 bases). The CDR3 extends over 18 amino acids. With 3 bases removed from V and 0 bases from J, the gap between germline ends came to 18 bases. Germline V lookup: CDR1 MNHEY, CDR2 SMNVEV (reference sequence). The CDR3 loop is CASSFRGPRGYSNQPQHF. Written as DNA, the CDR3 is TGTGCCAGCAGTTTCAGAGGGCCAAGGGGATATAGCAATCAGCCCCAGCATTTT.

The chain couples TRBV29-1 to TRBJ2-7; 7 positions agree with TRBD1. CDR3 size: 13 residues. In germline, CDR1 is SQVTM, CDR2 ANQGSEA. V lost 7 bases and J lost 0; bases outside the gene matches: 6. The CDR3 protein is CSALTGNSYEQYF. The CDR3 DNA reads as TGCAGCGCCCTGACAGGGAACTCCTACGAGCAGTACTTC.

The CDR3, as DNA: TGTGCCAGCAGCCCGGTCCAGGACCCCTATGGCTACACCTTC. Translated, it gives CASSPVQDPYGYTF. This rearrangement joins TRBV7-2 to TRBJ1-2; D gene ambiguous. From germline, CDR1 is SGHTA and CDR2 FQGNSA. The germline V and J ends were trimmed by 5 bases and 4 bases, with 14 bases remaining between them. The CDR3 contains 14 residues. The entire variable domain, with the rest obtained from reference TRBV7-2 and TRBJ1-2, is as follows: GAGVSQSPSNKVTEKGKDVELRCDPISGHTALYWYRQSLGQGLEFLIYFQGNSAPDKSGLPSDRFSAERTGGSVSTLTIQRTQQEDSAVYLCASSPVQDPYGYTFGSGTRLTVV.

In DNA, the CDR3 is TGTGCCAGTAGAAGGATTGCAACTAATGAAAAACTGTTTTTT. The encoded protein is CASRRIATNEKLFF. The J gene is TRBJ1-4, the V gene TRBV19; D is unresolved. CDR1 and CDR2 (germline): LNHDA, SQIVND (reference sequence). The CDR3 contains 14 residues. V was trimmed by 6 bases and J by 0 bases, leaving 8 bases between them.

The chain has TRBV18 and TRBJ2-3; 8 bases are a match to TRBD2. Germline-derived CDR1 and CDR2 are KGHSH and LQKENI. Trimming removed 3 bases from V and 1 base from J; junction bases left unmatched: 6. This CDR3 contains 16 residues. The CDR3 loop is CASSPRSGGGTDTQYF. DNA for the CDR3: TGTGCCAGCTCACCCCGGAGCGGGGGCGGCACAGATACGCAGTATTTT.

CDR3 sequence (DNA): TGTGCCAGCAGCCGAAATCGACTATTCGAGCAGTACTTC. Its translation is CASSRNRLFEQYF. The chain combines TRBV7-7 with TRBJ2-7, with D perhaps TRBD2 (5 bases). In germline, CDR1 is SSHAT, CDR2 FNYEAQ (reference sequence). This CDR3 spans 13 amino acids. Between the trimmed V and J ends, which lost 5 bases and 6 bases, there was a span of 14 bases.

The J gene is TRBJ1-5, the V gene TRBV6-5; a possible D gene is TRBD1 (5 bases). V was cut by 5 bases and J by 1 base, with 12 bases left in between. The CDR3 sequence is 15 residues long. Looked up from germline, CDR1 is MNHEY and CDR2 is SVGAGI. CDR3 nucleotides: TGTGCCAGCAGTCCTAGCTGGGACAGCAATCAGCCCCAGCATTTT. It is translated as CASSPSWDSNQPQHF.